This T cell receptor (beta chain) emerged from a study of blood T cell repertoires in COVID-19 (dated by TCRdb to 2018 to 2020). In terms of the full investigation: Samples from collaborators originated in the United States, Italy and Spain and spanned both the acute and convalescent phases of COVID-19. The material from the prospective study consisted of cDNA or gDNA derived from T cells, B-cell-depleted T cells, or PBMCs. Subjects who had been exposed to COVID-19, were actively infected with it, or had recovered from it provided the deeply sampled blood TCRbeta repertoires that made up the dataset. The repertoires were released in a freely available public database intended as a resource for research on the immune response to SARS-CoV-2. The samples were drawn from the first 160 participants of the ongoing ImmuneRACE study and from more than 1,000 subjects provided by 6 global collaborators. The sample metadata nearly always contained a de-identified subject ID, COVID-19 status, age in years and sex. Where available, HLA class I and class II types were taken from metadata supplied by the sample provider and were not determined by assay-based typing. Overall results and qualifications from the work: The quantity of clinical and demographic metadata differed by source and by participant and was supplied without curation.

TCRbeta CDR3 regions were amplified from genomic DNA using the immunoSEQ Assay, a bias-controlled multiplex PCR. Per the authors' processing: Within the assay, amplification of reference gene primers was used to estimate how many nucleated cells each sample contained. To quantify the absolute abundance of each unique TCRbeta CDR3 rearrangement, sequence reads were collapsed and filtered. For each sample, productive Simpson clonality was calculated as the square root of Simpson's diversity index over productive rearrangements. The immuneACCESS repertoire file appears here via TCRdb, limited to in-frame rearrangements. These files lack a portion of the clones; in checked studies, under half of the deficit traces to unresolved V genes, and the cause of the others is not known. For V, J and clone size, that table is used; D and trimming come from the DNA. This sample holds about 49,000 clones; approximately 87% were observed only once. About 5% of the sample is held by the ten biggest clonotypes.

Trimmed from V: 6 bases; trimmed from J: 7 bases; junction bases lacking a gene match: 13. Based on the germline V gene, the CDR1 and CDR2 sequences are SQVTM and ANQGSEA. From the cysteine through the phenylalanine, the CDR3 covers 14 amino acids. The kept DNA is CDR3 alone, 42 bases in frame from the first base. To note about this clone: It has no known antigen specificity. Per-nucleotide qualities are absent, and no much larger clonotype sits a single base away.

Each collaborating institution followed its own protocols to collect whole blood in K2EDTA tubes. Collaborator samples were shipped for TCRbeta analysis as frozen whole blood, isolated PBMCs, or DNA extracted from either sample type. The sequence came from a human donor in a cohort sampled during active COVID-19. The sequenced material came from peripheral blood. The chain is assembled from TRBV29-1 and TRBJ2-7; 9 bases in between match TRBD1. The CDR3 corresponds to CSVKRDRVGEEQYF. The DNA sequence is as follows: TGCAGCGTCAAGAGGGACAGGGTAGGCGAAGAGCAGTACTTC.